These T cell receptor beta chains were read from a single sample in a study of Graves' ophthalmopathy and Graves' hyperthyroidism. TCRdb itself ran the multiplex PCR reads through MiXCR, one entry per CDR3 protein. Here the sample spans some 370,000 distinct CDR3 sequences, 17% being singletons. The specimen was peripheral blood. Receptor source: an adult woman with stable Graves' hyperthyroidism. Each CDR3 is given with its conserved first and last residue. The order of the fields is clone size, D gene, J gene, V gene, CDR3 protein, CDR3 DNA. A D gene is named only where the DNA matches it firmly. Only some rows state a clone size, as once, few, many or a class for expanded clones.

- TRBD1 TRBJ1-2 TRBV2 CASRKTGDAGYTF TGTGCCAGCAGAAAGACAGGGGATGCTGGCTACACCTTC
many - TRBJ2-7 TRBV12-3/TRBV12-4 CASSFSAGQSGEQYF TGTGCCAGCAGTTTTAGCGCGGGACAATCGGGCGAGCAGTACTTC
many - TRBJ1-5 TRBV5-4 CASSFHPGQPQHF TGTGCCAGCAGCTTTCACCCGGGCCAGCCCCAGCATTTT
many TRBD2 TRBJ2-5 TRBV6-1 CASTGLAGSKTQYF TGTGCCAGCACCGGACTAGCCGGATCAAAGACCCAGTACTTC
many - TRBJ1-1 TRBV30 CAWSPLGRTNTEAFF TGTGCCTGGAGCCCGCTCGGCCGCACGAACACTGAAGCTTTCTTT
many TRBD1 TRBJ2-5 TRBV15 CATSKDRRTQETQYF TGTGCCACCAGCAAGGACAGGAGAACCCAAGAGACCCAGTACTTC
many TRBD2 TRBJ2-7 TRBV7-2 CASSLGTSHQQYF TGTGCCAGCAGCTTAGGGACTAGTCATCAGCAGTACTTC
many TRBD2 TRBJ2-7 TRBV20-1 CSAYLASGSNEQYF TGCAGTGCGTACCTCGCTAGCGGGAGTAACGAGCAGTACTTC
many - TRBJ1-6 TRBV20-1 CSARDLTLYNSPLHF TGCAGTGCTAGAGATCTGACTCTCTATAATTCACCCCTCCACTTT
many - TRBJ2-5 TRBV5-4 CASSLGLEQETQYF TGTGCCAGCAGCTTGGGGCTAGAACAAGAGACCCAGTACTTC
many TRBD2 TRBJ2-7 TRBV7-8 CASSPGYGGSGIYEQYF TGTGCCAGCAGCCCAGGGTATGGTGGTAGCGGGATCTACGAGCAGTACTTC
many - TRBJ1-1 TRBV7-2 CASSTNDEAFF TGTGCCAGCAGCACCAACGATGAAGCTTTCTTT
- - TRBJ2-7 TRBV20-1 CSARDGSDSYEQYF TGCAGTGCTAGAGATGGGAGTGACTCCTACGAGCAGTACTTC
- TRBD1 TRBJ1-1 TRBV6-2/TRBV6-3 CASYTGGNTEAFF TGTGCCAGCTACACAGGGGGGAACACTGAAGCTTTCTTT
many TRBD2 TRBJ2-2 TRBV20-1 CSAKGLADQVNTGELFF TGCAGTGCCAAAGGGCTAGCGGACCAAGTGAACACCGGGGAGCTGTTTTTT
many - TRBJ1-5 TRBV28 CASSPFEGPNQPQHF TGTGCCAGCAGCCCTTTCGAGGGTCCGAATCAGCCCCAGCATTTT
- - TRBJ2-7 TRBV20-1 CSAADIYEQYF TGCAGTGCTGCCGACATCTACGAGCAGTACTTC
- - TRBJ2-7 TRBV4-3 CASSTGLDYEQYF TGCGCCAGCAGCACAGGATTAGATTACGAGCAGTACTTC
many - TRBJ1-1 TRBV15 CATSRGGGTEAFF TGTGCCACCAGCAGAGGGGGGGGCACTGAAGCTTTCTTT
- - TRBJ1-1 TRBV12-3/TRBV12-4 CASSFTGYFTEAFF TGTGCCAGCAGTTTTACGGGGTATTTCACTGAAGCTTTCTTT
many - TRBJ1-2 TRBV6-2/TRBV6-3 CASTKRGNPYGYTF TGTGCCAGCACCAAAAGAGGAAACCCCTATGGCTACACCTTC
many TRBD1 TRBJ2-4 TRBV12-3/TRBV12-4 CASSFPQGVGKNIKYF TGTGCCAGCAGCTTTCCGCAGGGGGTTGGCAAAAACATTAAGTACTTC
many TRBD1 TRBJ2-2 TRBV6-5 CASSYSGTGPTGELFF TGTGCCAGCAGTTACTCCGGGACAGGACCCACCGGGGAGCTGTTTTTT
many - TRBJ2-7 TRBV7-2 CASSLGIVSYEQYF TGTGCCAGCAGCTTAGGGATTGTCTCCTACGAGCAGTACTTC
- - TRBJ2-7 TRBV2 CASSEALGYEQYF TGTGCCAGCAGTGAAGCGCTGGGTTACGAGCAGTACTTC
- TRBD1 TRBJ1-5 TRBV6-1 CASSEQDRYQPQHF TGTGCCAGCAGTGAGCAGGACAGGTATCAGCCCCAGCATTTT
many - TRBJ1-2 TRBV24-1 CATSENRAGYGYTF TGTGCCACCAGTGAGAACAGGGCGGGCTATGGCTACACCTTC
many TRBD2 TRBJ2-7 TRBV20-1 CSAKTGTSGTYEQYF TGCAGTGCTAAAACCGGGACTAGCGGGACCTACGAGCAGTACTTC
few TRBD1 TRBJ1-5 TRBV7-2 CASSLVTGAQPQHF TGTGCCAGCAGCTTAGTGACAGGGGCGCAGCCCCAGCATTTT
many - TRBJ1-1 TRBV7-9 CASSPLAGSTEAFF TGTGCCAGCAGCCCTTTGGCAGGGAGCACTGAAGCTTTCTTT
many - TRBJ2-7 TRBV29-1 CSVVSPSYEQYF TGCAGCGTTGTGTCCCCTTCCTACGAGCAGTACTTC
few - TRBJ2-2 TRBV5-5 CASSLSRGRDGELFF TGTGCCAGCAGCTTGAGCAGGGGTCGGGACGGGGAGCTGTTTTTT
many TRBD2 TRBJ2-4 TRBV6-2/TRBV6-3 CASRRMGEREGENIQYF TGTGCCAGCAGACGGATGGGAGAGCGGGAGGGGGAGAACATTCAGTACTTC
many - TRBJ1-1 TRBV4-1 CASSQDFPDLNTEAFF TGCGCCAGCAGCCAAGACTTTCCGGACTTGAACACTGAAGCTTTCTTT
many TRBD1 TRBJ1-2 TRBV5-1 CASSLGTGANYGYTF TGCGCCAGCAGCCTTGGGACAGGGGCGAACTATGGCTACACCTTC
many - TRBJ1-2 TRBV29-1 CSVPTAYGYTF TGCAGCGTTCCGACAGCCTATGGCTACACCTTC
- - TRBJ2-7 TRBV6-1 CASSERGTSTYEQYF TGTGCCAGCAGTGAAAGGGGGACATCCACTTACGAGCAGTACTTC
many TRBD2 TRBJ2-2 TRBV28 CASSTPLAGGNTGELFF TGTGCCAGCAGTACCCCGCTAGCGGGAGGGAACACCGGGGAGCTGTTTTTT
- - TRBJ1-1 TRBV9 CASSVEGGFNTEAFF TGTGCCAGCAGCGTAGAGGGGGGATTTAACACTGAAGCTTTCTTT
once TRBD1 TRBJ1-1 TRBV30 CAWGGTATEAFF TGTGCCTGGGGAGGGACAGCCACTGAAGCTTTCTTT
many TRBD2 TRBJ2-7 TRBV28 CASSTATSVEDDEQYF TGTGCCAGCAGTACTGCGACTAGCGTAGAGGACGACGAGCAGTACTTC
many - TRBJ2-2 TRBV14 CASSQELVPTGELFF TGTGCCAGCAGCCAAGAATTGGTACCCACCGGGGAGCTGTTTTTT
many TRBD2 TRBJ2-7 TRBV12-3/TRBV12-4 CASSLSAGVYEQYF TGTGCCAGCAGTTTATCGGCGGGGGTCTACGAGCAGTACTTC
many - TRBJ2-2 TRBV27 CASSVGINTGELFF TGTGCCAGCAGTGTTGGGATCAACACCGGGGAGCTGTTTTTT
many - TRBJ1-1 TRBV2 CATLGEMNTEAFF TGTGCCACCCTAGGGGAGATGAACACTGAAGCTTTCTTT
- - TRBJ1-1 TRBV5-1 CASKETTAKIGAEAFF TGCGCCAGCAAGGAGACGACAGCCAAGATCGGCGCTGAAGCTTTCTTT
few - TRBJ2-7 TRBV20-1 CSATDSGTMEQYF TGCAGTGCTACGGACAGTGGGACGATGGAGCAGTACTTC
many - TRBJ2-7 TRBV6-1 CASSEAPGTSYEQYF TGTGCCAGCAGTGAAGCCCCCGGGACAAGTTACGAGCAGTACTTC